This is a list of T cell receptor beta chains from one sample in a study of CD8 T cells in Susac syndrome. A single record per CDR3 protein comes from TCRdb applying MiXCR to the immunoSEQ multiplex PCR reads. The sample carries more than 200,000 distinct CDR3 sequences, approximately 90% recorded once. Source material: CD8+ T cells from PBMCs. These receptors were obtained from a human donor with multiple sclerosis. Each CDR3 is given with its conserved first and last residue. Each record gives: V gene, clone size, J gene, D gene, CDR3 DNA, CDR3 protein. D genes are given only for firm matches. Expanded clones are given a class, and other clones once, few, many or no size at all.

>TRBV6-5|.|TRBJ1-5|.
TGTGCCAGCAGTTACCGGGGGGAGGAAGTCGGCAATCAGCCCCAGCATTTT
CASSYRGEEVGNQPQHF
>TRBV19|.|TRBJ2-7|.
TGTGCCAGTAGGTTATGGGGGACGAGCTCCTACGAGCAGTACTTC
CASRLWGTSSYEQYF
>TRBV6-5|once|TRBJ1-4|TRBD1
TGTGCCAGCAGTTACTCCGGGACAGCTGATGAAAAACTGTTTTTT
CASSYSGTADEKLFF
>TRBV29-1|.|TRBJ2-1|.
TGCAGCGCCGGTCGACTGGCCCGCTCCTACAATGAGCAGTTCTTC
CSAGRLARSYNEQFF
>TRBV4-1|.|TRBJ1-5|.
TGCGCCAGCAGCCGAGTGGGGTTGGGTCAGCCCCAGCATTTT
CASSRVGLGQPQHF
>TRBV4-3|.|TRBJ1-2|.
TGCGCCAGCAGCCAAGAGGGGTCCTACACCTTC
CASSQEGSYTF
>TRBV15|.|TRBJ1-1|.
TGTGCCACCAGCGACGGGAGGGCCACTGAAGCTTTCTTT
CATSDGRATEAFF
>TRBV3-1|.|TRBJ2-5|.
TGTGCCAGCAGGGACGGGGGTCAAGAGACCCAGTACTTC
CASRDGGQETQYF
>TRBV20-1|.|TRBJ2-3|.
TGCAGTGCCTTTCTTCCGGCATCGGGCACAGATACGCAGTATTTT
CSAFLPASGTDTQYF
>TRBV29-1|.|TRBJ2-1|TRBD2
TGCAGCGTTGAAGGCCTAGCGGGGGGGACGATCTACAATGAGCAGTTCTTC
CSVEGLAGGTIYNEQFF
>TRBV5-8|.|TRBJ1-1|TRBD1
TGTGCCAGCAGCGCGGACAGGGAGAACACTGAAGCTTTCTTT
CASSADRENTEAFF
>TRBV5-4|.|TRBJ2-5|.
TGTGCCAGCAGTTTCCCCCGGGACCCTAAAGAGACCCAGTACTTC
CASSFPRDPKETQYF
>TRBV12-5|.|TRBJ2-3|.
TGTGCTAGTGGTGGACAGCTCACAGATACGCAGTATTTT
CASGGQLTDTQYF
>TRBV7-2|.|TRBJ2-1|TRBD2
TGTGCCAGCAGCATGCCACTAGCGGAGAGGTACGGCGACTACAATGAGCAGTTCTTC
CASSMPLAERYGDYNEQFF
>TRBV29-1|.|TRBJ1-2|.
TGCAGCGCGGGACCCCAACTGGGGGGCTACACCTTC
CSAGPQLGGYTF
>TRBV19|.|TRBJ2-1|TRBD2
TGTGCCAGTAGTATGGGGACTAGCGGATACAATGAGCAGTTCTTC
CASSMGTSGYNEQFF
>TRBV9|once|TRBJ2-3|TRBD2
TGTGCCAGCAGCGCCCGGGTAGCGGGGATCCTGGGAGATACGCAGTATTTT
CASSARVAGILGDTQYF
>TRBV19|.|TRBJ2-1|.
TGTGCCAGTAGTATAGAAATAGGACAGCTCCTCAATGAGCAGTTCTTC
CASSIEIGQLLNEQFF
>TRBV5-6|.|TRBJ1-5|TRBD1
TGTGCCAGCAGCTTATGGACAGGGCCCCAGCATTTT
CASSLWTGPQHF
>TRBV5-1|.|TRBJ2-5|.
TGCGCCAGCAGGTGGACGGAACAAGAGACCCAGTACTTC
CASRWTEQETQYF
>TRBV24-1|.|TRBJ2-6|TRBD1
TGTGCCACCGGGACAGGGGCTGGGGCCAACGTCCTGACTTTC
CATGTGAGANVLTF
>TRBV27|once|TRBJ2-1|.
TGTGCCAGCAGCTCTGTTCTGGAGCTGAGGTACAATGAGCAGTTCTTC
CASSSVLELRYNEQFF
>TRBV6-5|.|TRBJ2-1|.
TGTGCCAGCAGTCCCGGGACCCGCTCCTACAATGAGCAGTTCTTC
CASSPGTRSYNEQFF
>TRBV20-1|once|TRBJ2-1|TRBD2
TGCAGTGCGCCCAGGACTAGCGGGACAACGGGGGAGTTCTTC
CSAPRTSGTTGEFF
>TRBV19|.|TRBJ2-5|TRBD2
TGTGCCAGTAGTATATTGGGACTAGCGCCCGAGACCCAGTACTTC
CASSILGLAPETQYF
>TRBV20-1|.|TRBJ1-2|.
TGCAGTGCTAGTACTACCGGGGGGAATTATGGCTACACCTTC
CSASTTGGNYGYTF
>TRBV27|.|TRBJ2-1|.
TGTGCCAGCAGTTTGTCTCAGATAAGCTCCTACAATGAGCAGTTCTTC
CASSLSQISSYNEQFF
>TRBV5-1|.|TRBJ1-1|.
TGCGCCAGCAGCTTAGAGGGAGACAACACTGAAGCTTTCTTT
CASSLEGDNTEAFF
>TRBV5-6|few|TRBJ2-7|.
TGTGCCAGCAGCTTCGGGTCTAGCGCCCACGAGCAGTACTTC
CASSFGSSAHEQYF
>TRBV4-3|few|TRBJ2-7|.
TGCGCCAGCAGCCAAGATCCTGACAGCTCCTACGAGCAGTACTTC
CASSQDPDSSYEQYF
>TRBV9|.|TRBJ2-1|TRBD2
TGTGCCAGCAGCGCGGGGGGTGGCAATGAGCAGTTCTTC
CASSAGGGNEQFF
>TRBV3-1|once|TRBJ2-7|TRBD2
TGTGCCAGCAGCCAACCTTCACATCGCGGGAGGGCCGGATACGAGCAGTACTTC
CASSQPSHRGRAGYEQYF
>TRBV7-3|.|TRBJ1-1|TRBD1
TGTGCCAGCAGCCCCGGACAGGGAGGGATGGCGAACACTGAAGCTTTCTTT
CASSPGQGGMANTEAFF
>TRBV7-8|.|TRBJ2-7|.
TGTGCCAGCAGCCTTGTTGTCCTAGCTTCCCACGAGCAGTACTTC
CASSLVVLASHEQYF
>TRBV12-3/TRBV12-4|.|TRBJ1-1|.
TGTGCCAGCAGTCGAAGCAGTAACACTGAAGCTTTCTTT
CASSRSSNTEAFF
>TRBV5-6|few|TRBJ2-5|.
TGTGCCAGCAGTTCCCAAGAGACCCAGTACTTC
CASSSQETQYF
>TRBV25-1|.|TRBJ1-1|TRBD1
TGTGCCAGCAGGGCAGACAGGGGGAACACTGAAGCTTTCTTT
CASRADRGNTEAFF
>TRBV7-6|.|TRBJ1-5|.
TGTGCCAGCAGCTTAGCGCCCGGGGGGGGCAATCAGCCCCAGCATTTT
CASSLAPGGGNQPQHF
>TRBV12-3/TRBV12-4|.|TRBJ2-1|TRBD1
TGTGCCAGCAGTTTCACTGGGACAGGGAGGGACTACAATGAGCAGTTCTTC
CASSFTGTGRDYNEQFF
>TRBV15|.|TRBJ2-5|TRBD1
TGTGCCACCAGCAGAGACCGGGACAGGGGCCAGGAGACCCAGTACTTC
CATSRDRDRGQETQYF
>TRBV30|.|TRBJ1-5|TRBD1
TGTGCCTCATCGCCACAGGGGGTCGTGACCAATCAGCCCCAGCATTTT
CASSPQGVVTNQPQHF
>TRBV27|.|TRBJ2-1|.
TGTGCCAGCGCCCTTGGCGGAACCTACAATGAGCAGTTCTTC
CASALGGTYNEQFF
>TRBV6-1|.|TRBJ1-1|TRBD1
TGTGCCGCGCACCCGGGACAGCCGAAGATGAACACTGAAGCTTTCTTT
CAAHPGQPKMNTEAFF
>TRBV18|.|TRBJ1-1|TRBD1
TGTGCCAGCTCACCACCAGCGACAGGGGGGAACACTGAAGCTTTCTTT
CASSPPATGGNTEAFF
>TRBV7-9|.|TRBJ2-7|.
TGTGCCAGCAGCTTCCCCGTGGCAGGGGTTACCTACGAGCAGTACTTC
CASSFPVAGVTYEQYF
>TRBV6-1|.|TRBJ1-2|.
TGTGCCAGCAGTGAAGTGGGCTCTACTAACTATGGCTACACCTTC
CASSEVGSTNYGYTF
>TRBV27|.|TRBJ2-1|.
TGTGCCAGCAGTCCCGTAAGGTCCTACAATGAGCAGTTCTTC
CASSPVRSYNEQFF
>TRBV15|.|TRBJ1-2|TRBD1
TGTGCCACCAGCAGAGGAGGACAGGGATTTTATTATGGCTACACCTTC
CATSRGGQGFYYGYTF
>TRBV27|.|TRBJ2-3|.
TGTGCCAGCAGCAGAGACCTGACTAGTGTGTCTAGCACAGATACGCAGTATTTT
CASSRDLTSVSSTDTQYF
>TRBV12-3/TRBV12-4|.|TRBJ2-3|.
TGTGCCAGCAGTTTAACGGGAGTGCCAGATACGCAGTATTTT
CASSLTGVPDTQYF
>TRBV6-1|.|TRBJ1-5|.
TGTGCCAGCAGCCGGGACCCGCTGGACCCTTATAGCAATCAGCCCCAGCATTTT
CASSRDPLDPYSNQPQHF
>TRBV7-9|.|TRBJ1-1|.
TGTGCCAGCAGCTCTCAGGGGAAAGCTGAAGCTTTCTTT
CASSSQGKAEAFF
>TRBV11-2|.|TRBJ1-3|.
TGTGCCTCTTTTGCCGGGACAAGCTCTGGAAACACCATATATTTT
CASFAGTSSGNTIYF
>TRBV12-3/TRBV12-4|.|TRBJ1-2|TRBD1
TGTGCCAGCAGTCCTACCGGGACAGGGTATGGCTACACCTTC
CASSPTGTGYGYTF
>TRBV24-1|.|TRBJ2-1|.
TGTGCCACCCAAGGGGGCTACAATGAGCAGTTCTTC
CATQGGYNEQFF